The clone carrying this T cell receptor beta chain was detected a few times. Its cognate antigen is unknown. Germline CDR1 is SGHAT and CDR2 is FQDESV (reference sequence). The CDR3 is 19 amino acids. The V gene end was trimmed by 5 bases and the J gene end by 10 bases; junction bases not matched to a gene: 25. This specimen belongs to a study of post-analysis software for immune sequencing data. Study-level results: Among a handful of TRBV segments more frequent in patients than controls were TRBV5-6, TRBV5-1 and TRBV20-1. For normalized Chao1 diversity, multiple sclerosis patients scored significantly lower than controls did.

Every TCR beta cDNA library bore unique molecular identifiers. TCRdb used MiXCR to reprocess the PCR reads, holding one entry per CDR3 protein. The data contain about 770,000 distinct CDR3 sequences, approximately 44% of them singletons. Specimen: blood. The rearrangement uses TRBV11-1 and TRBJ2-1; 8 bases are a match to TRBD2. The TCR sequence derives from a girl between 10 and 17 years old with multiple sclerosis. The CDR3 nucleotides are TGTGCCAGCAGCCCCAATATTCCCCCCGGGGCGGGAGGTTTGGAAGAGCAGTTCTTC. Translating gives CASSPNIPPGAGGLEEQFF.